A single sample is the source of the 14 T cell receptor beta chains below, sequenced in a study of identical twins. In TCRdb, the 5' RACE reads were re-called with MiXCR into one record per CDR3 protein. The profile shows around 490,000 distinct CDR3 sequences, around 22% of them singletons. These data also formed part of another study, on yellow fever vaccine responses in identical twins.

Sequenced sample: CD4+ T cells sorted from blood. The receptor source for this set is a woman in her late teens or twenties in good health.

J is TRBJ2-3 and V is TRBV6-1; 13 positions match TRBD2. V gave up 6 bases and J gave up 5 bases; unmatched junction bases: 8. The V gene's germline CDR1 is MNHNS and CDR2 SASEGT. The CDR3 spans 16 residues. CDR3 sequence (DNA): TGTGCCAGCAGCCCATGGACTAGCGGGAGACGAGATACGCAGTATTTT. Amino acid sequence: CASSPWTSGRRDTQYF.

The J gene is TRBJ1-5, the V gene TRBV12-3 or TRBV12-4; D unresolved. V gave up 5 bases and J gave up 7 bases, with 12 bases separating them. The CDR3 sequence is 13 residues long. The CDR3 DNA reads as TGTGCCAGCAGTACTCAGCAGGAACAGCCCCAGCATTTT. Its translation: CASSTQQEQPQHF.

A note on this clonotype: Mismatch with germline at one junction end may stem from a read error. The chain joins TRBV6-5 to TRBJ2-7; 12 bases map to TRBD2. The CDR3 consists of 12 residues. Germline V gene sequence: CDR1 MNHEY, CDR2 SVGAGI. The CDR3 protein is CASRRTSGILLF. The DNA for the CDR3 is TGTGCCAGCAGAAGGACTAGCGGGATTCTCTTATTC.

The chain couples TRBV7-8 to TRBJ1-6; the match to TRBD1 covers 7 bases. Unmatched junction bases numbered 6, after V lost 5 bases and J lost 2 bases. This CDR3 has 16 amino acids. The germline V gene has CDR1 SGHVS and CDR2 FQNEAQ. Here the CDR3 DNA reads TGTGCCAGCAGCGACACCAGGGGGACCTATAATTCACCCCTCCACTTT. Encoded protein: CASSDTRGTYNSPLHF. Full variable domain (missing parts from reference TRBV7-8 and TRBJ1-6): GAGVSQSPRYKVAKRGQDVALRCDPISGHVSLFWYQQALGQGPEFLTYFQNEAQLDKSGLPSDRFFAERPEGSVSTLKIQRTQQEDSAVYLCASSDTRGTYNSPLHFGNGTRLTVT.

The gene calls are TRBV20-1 and TRBJ2-7, with D unresolved. The germline CDR1 and CDR2 sequences are DFQATT and SNEGSKA (reference sequence). CDR3 length equals 15 residues. Trimming removed 0 bases from V and 0 bases from J, with 12 bases in between. The CDR3 nucleotides read TGCAGTGCTAGAGATGGTGGGTCGGGCTCCTACGAGCAGTACTTC. This encodes CSARDGGSGSYEQYF.

In this sample, this clonotype turned up a few times. The chain carries TRBV18 and TRBJ2-1, with D possibly TRBD2 on 5 matching bases. CDR3 length equals 16 residues. Germline lookup yields CDR1 KGHSH and CDR2 LQKENI. V gave up 6 bases and J gave up 4 bases, with 19 bases separating them. This CDR3 reads CASSPSLSGRYNEQFF. The DNA of the CDR3 is TGTGCCAGCTCTCCCAGTTTGAGCGGACGATACAATGAGCAGTTCTTC.

Only a few counts were recorded for this clonotype. This chain links TRBV20-1 with TRBJ2-1; TRBD1 matches 8 bases. Germline CDR1 reads DFQATT; CDR2 reads SNEGSKA (reference sequence). Losses at the gene ends were 6 bases for V and 8 bases for J; bases not matched to a gene: 6. The CDR3 runs 12 residues. CDR3 in amino acids: CSALQGGDEQFF. In DNA, the CDR3 is TGCAGTGCGTTACAGGGGGGCGATGAGCAGTTCTTC.

This clonotype appeared a few times. This sequence joins TRBV7-6 and TRBJ2-5; D perhaps matches TRBD1 (6 bases). Germline CDR1 and CDR2: SGHVS and FNYEAQ. The V and J ends lost 6 bases and 1 base respectively, with 12 bases between them. The length of the CDR3 is 14 residues. DNA for the CDR3: TGTGCCAGCAGTAATACAGGGCCCCAAGAGACCCAGTACTTC. Encoded protein: CASSNTGPQETQYF.

This clonotype was recorded many times. V and J are TRBV12-3 or TRBV12-4 and TRBJ2-1, with D unresolved. There are 13 residues in the CDR3. V lost 3 bases and J lost 3, with 6 bases in between. DNA of the CDR3: TGTGCCAGCAGTTTGACCGGCTACAATGAGCAGTTCTTC. Protein: CASSLTGYNEQFF.

The chain recombines TRBV5-1 with TRBJ1-4, with D possibly TRBD1 on 6 matching bases. The germline CDR1 and CDR2 sequences are SGHRS and YFSETQ. This CDR3 is built from 15 residues. V lost 4 bases, J lost 8 bases, and 18 bases lay in between. The CDR3 nucleotides read TGCGCCAGCAGCCTCACAGGGATGGTAGGCGAAAAACTGTTTTTT. It codes for CASSLTGMVGEKLFF.

A few counts support this clonotype. This chain joins TRBV25-1 and TRBJ2-5; the D is unclear. Per the germline V gene, CDR1 is MGHDK and CDR2 is SYGVNS. V was trimmed by 3 bases and J by 4 bases, leaving 3 bases between them. CDR3 length equals 11 residues. The CDR3 spells CASSELETQYF. The CDR3 DNA sequence: TGTGCCAGCAGTGAGCTAGAGACCCAGTACTTC.

This rearrangement joins TRBV14 to TRBJ2-6; the match to TRBD2 covers 9 bases. Germline CDR1 is SGHDN and CDR2 is FVKESK. Unmatched junction bases numbered 4, after V lost 1 base and J lost 9 bases. The CDR3 is 15 residues long. CDR3 sequence reads: CASSQARGGGNVLTF. CDR3 coding DNA: TGTGCCAGCAGCCAAGCGCGGGGGGGAGGCAACGTCCTGACTTTC.

The genes are TRBV6-5 and TRBJ2-4, with D possibly matching TRBD2 (7 bases). The V gene's germline CDR1 is MNHEY and CDR2 SVGAGI. The CDR3 extends over 18 amino acids. V shed 2 bases and J shed 5 bases, with 22 bases lying between them. The CDR3: CASSYRAGFGGRENIQYF. The CDR3 nucleotides read TGTGCCAGCAGTTACCGGGCAGGCTTCGGGGGGCGGGAAAACATTCAGTACTTC.

The rearrangement uses TRBV6-5 and TRBJ1-2, with D uncertain. This CDR3 is 14 amino acids long. In germline, CDR1 is MNHEY, CDR2 SVGAGI. Trimming took 4 bases from V and 8 from J, leaving 17 bases between them. The CDR3 is CASSSTRTGSGYTF. For the CDR3, the DNA is TGTGCCAGCAGTTCAACAAGGACGGGGAGCGGCTACACCTTC.